The 26 T cell receptor beta chains given below trace back to one sample, sequenced in a study of T-cell memory formation after mild COVID-19. TCRdb called the 5' RACE reads again in MiXCR, with one record for every CDR3 protein. The profile shows some 330,000 distinct CDR3 sequences, 21% of them singletons. The sample consisted of PBMCs or a T cell subset sorted from them (not recorded which). These receptors were collected from an adult woman who had mild COVID-19 (a few samples of this study predate the infection). Cell type and time point are not known.

This clonotype appeared a few times. The chain links TRBV28 to TRBJ1-1; 7 nucleotides align to TRBD1. The CDR3 loop spans 15 amino acids. V lost 6 bases, J lost 4 bases, and 11 bases stayed unmatched. CDR1 is MDHEN and CDR2 is SYDVKM in the germline V gene. CDR3 amino acids: CASRIPQGRATEAFF. The CDR3 DNA reads as TGTGCCAGCAGAATCCCACAGGGGAGGGCCACTGAAGCTTTCTTT.

This clonotype has a handful of counts. V usage is TRBV5-1 and J usage is TRBJ1-1; possibly TRBD1 for D (5 bases). This CDR3 has 15 amino acids. CDR1 and CDR2 from the germline V gene are SGHRS and YFSETQ. V was pared by 0 bases and J by 5 bases, with 14 bases between. CDR3 sequence reads: CASSLETGTLTEAFF. DNA of the CDR3: TGCGCCAGCAGCTTGGAGACCGGGACGTTGACTGAAGCTTTCTTT.

Written as DNA, the CDR3 is TGTGCCAGCAGCCCTCTGGGGGAGATCACTAATTCACCCCTCCACTTT. It yields the protein CASSPLGEITNSPLHF. The chain recombines TRBV7-9 with TRBJ1-6; D may be TRBD1 (5 bases). The germline V gene has CDR1 SEHNR and CDR2 FQNEAQ (reference sequence). Between the trimmed V and J ends, which lost 5 bases and 6 bases, there was a span of 17 bases. The CDR3 has 16 residues. The full variable domain, in which reference TRBV7-9 and TRBJ1-6 provide the parts outside the CDR3, is DTGVSQNPRHKITKRGQNVTFRCDPISEHNRLYWYRQTLGQGPEFLTYFQNEAQLEKSRLLSDRFSAERPKGSFSTLEIQRTEQGDSAMYLCASSPLGEITNSPLHFGNGTRLTVT.

Concerning this clonotype: Germline is not matched at one junction end, which may reflect a read error. The V gene is TRBV18, the J gene TRBJ2-3; possibly TRBD1 for D (6 bases). The CDR3 has 13 amino acids. CDR1 is KGHSH and CDR2 is LQKENI in the germline V gene. Here the CDR3 reads CASSPERTDTLYF. The CDR3 DNA follows: TGTGCCAGCTCACCTGAGAGGACAGATACGCTGTATTTT.

Notes on this clonotype: This may be a read error, as it is one base from a much larger clone. The chain uses TRBV27 and TRBJ2-2, with 7 positions matching TRBD1. The V gene's germline CDR1 is MNHEY and CDR2 SMNVEV (reference sequence). This CDR3 region has 14 residues. J gave up 6 bases and V 6 bases, and 7 bases lay outside the gene matches. The DNA of the CDR3 is TGTGCCAGCAGCAACGCACAGGGGCCCGGGGAGCTGTTTTTT. It yields the protein CASSNAQGPGELFF.

This clonotype was seen more than once but under ten times. J is TRBJ2-7 and V is TRBV30; D may be TRBD1 or TRBD2 (7 bases each). The CDR3 covers 16 residues. Germline values: CDR1 GTSNPN, CDR2 SVGIG (reference sequence). V was trimmed by 4 bases and J by 3 bases, leaving 22 bases between them. CDR3 DNA sequence: TGTGCCTGGACCCACAAGGGGGCACCGGGGGGCTACGAGCAGTACTTC. Protein: CAWTHKGAPGGYEQYF.

The rearrangement uses TRBV25-1 and TRBJ1-2; 7 bases match TRBD1. This CDR3 has 14 residues. V lost 6 bases and J lost 4; bases outside the gene matches: 8. CDR1 and CDR2 (germline): MGHDK, SYGVNS. The CDR3 DNA follows: TGTGCCAGCAGGGGGGCAGGGGGGCCCTATGGCTACACCTTC. This translates into CASRGAGGPYGYTF.

This rearrangement joins TRBV24-1 to TRBJ1-1; D not resolved. CDR1 is KGHDR, CDR2 SFDVKD, per germline. This CDR3 comprises 15 residues. V gave up 7 bases and J gave up 2 bases, with 16 bases separating them. The CDR3 region is CATRTPAAANTEAFF. The CDR3 DNA follows: TGTGCCACCAGGACCCCGGCAGCCGCTAACACTGAAGCTTTCTTT.

This clonotype was seen more than once but under ten times. The chain uses TRBV5-1 and TRBJ2-7; 8 positions match TRBD1. With 3 bases clipped from V and 3 bases from J, the junction kept 5 bases outside the gene matches. Germline lookup yields CDR1 SGHRS and CDR2 YFSETQ. This CDR3 region has 14 residues. The CDR3 DNA reads TGCGCCAGCAGCTACGGGGACAGGAGCTACGAGCAGTACTTC. Protein sequence: CASSYGDRSYEQYF.

The chain has TRBV29-1 and TRBJ1-5; perhaps TRBD1 as D (6 bases). V lost 4 bases, J lost 4 bases, and 14 bases lay in between. Per the germline V gene, CDR1 is SQVTM and CDR2 is ANQGSEA. The CDR3 runs 14 residues. In DNA form, the CDR3 reads TGCAGCGTTGTCACCGGGACATCTAATCAGCCCCAGCATTTT. Amino acid sequence: CSVVTGTSNQPQHF. Together with reference TRBV29-1 and TRBJ1-5, the CDR3 gives the full variable domain: SAVISQKPSRDICQRGTSLTIQCQVDSQVTMMFWYRQQPGQSLTLIATANQGSEATYESGFVIDKFPISRPNLTFSTLTVSNMSPEDSSIYLCSVVTGTSNQPQHFGDGTRLSIL.

The chain is built from TRBV7-9 and TRBJ1-1; D is possibly TRBD1 (5 bases). The CDR3 totals 12 residues. V lost 5 bases and J lost 10, with 14 bases in between. Germline values: CDR1 SEHNR, CDR2 FQNEAQ (reference sequence). The CDR3 DNA follows: TGTGCCAGCAGCCTAGAATGGAGGGGAGCTTTCTTT. This sequence encodes CASSLEWRGAFF.

The rearrangement links TRBV5-1 to TRBJ2-1, with unresolved D. The length of the CDR3 is 13 residues. V was trimmed by 4 bases and J by 8 bases, leaving 13 bases between them. The germline gives CDR1 SGHRS, CDR2 YFSETQ. This CDR3 reads CASSPRSGDEQFF. The CDR3, as DNA: TGCGCCAGCAGCCCGCGGAGTGGAGATGAGCAGTTCTTC.

The chain has TRBV5-1 and TRBJ1-1, with a weak D call TRBD1 (5 bases). V lost 0 bases to trimming and J lost 0 bases, with 9 bases between them. This CDR3 contains 15 residues. Germline CDR1 and CDR2: SGHRS and YFSETQ. CDR3 amino acids: CASSLDRLMNTEAFF. CDR3 coding DNA: TGCGCCAGCAGCTTGGACAGGCTAATGAACACTGAAGCTTTCTTT.

The rearrangement links TRBV29-1 to TRBJ2-1; 11 nucleotides match TRBD1. The CDR3 extends over 16 amino acids. CDR1 and CDR2 from the germline V gene are SQVTM and ANQGSEA. Trimming removed 7 bases from V and 1 base from J; junction bases left unmatched: 9. Here the CDR3 reads CSGGDRGFRSYNEQFF. As DNA, the CDR3 is TGCAGCGGGGGGGACAGGGGGTTTAGGTCCTACAATGAGCAGTTCTTC.

The chain joins TRBV9 to TRBJ2-1, with D perhaps matching TRBD2 (6 bases). The CDR3 length is 17 residues. Deletions cut 3 bases from V and 6 bases from J, with 22 bases between. Per germline, CDR1 SGDLS and CDR2 YYNGEE. The CDR3 DNA sequence: TGTGCCAGCAGCGCACAAGGGAGCCCGGCGGGATTCAATGAGCAGTTCTTC. This gives the protein CASSAQGSPAGFNEQFF.

This clonotype has just a few counts. The chain has TRBV19 and TRBJ1-4; a possible D gene is TRBD1 (6 bases). CDR3 size: 14 residues. Germline V gives CDR1 LNHDA, CDR2 SQIVND (reference sequence). Trimming removed 5 bases at V and 6 bases at J, with 13 bases between. The chain's CDR3 is CASSAGAIDEKLFF. The CDR3 DNA reads TGTGCCAGTAGTGCAGGGGCTATTGATGAAAAACTGTTTTTT.

Only a few counts were recorded for this clonotype. The genes are TRBV11-3 and TRBJ2-5; 8 bases map to TRBD1. Germline loops: CDR1 SGHNT, CDR2 YENEEA. The length of the CDR3 is 15 residues. V shed 5 bases and J 2 bases; nucleotides not matched to a gene: 7. DNA of the CDR3: TGTGCCAGCAGCCCCCGGACAGGGCAGCAAGAGACCCAGTACTTC. Protein sequence: CASSPRTGQQETQYF.

As regards this clonotype: Germline is not matched at one junction end, which may reflect a read error. The CDR3 nucleotides read TGTGCCAGCTCACCATATAGCGGAGGGGCTGAAGCCTTCTTT. Translated: CASSPYSGGAEAFF. The gene calls are TRBV18 and TRBJ1-1, with D perhaps TRBD1 (5 bases). The CDR3 spans 14 residues. Germline-derived CDR1 and CDR2 are KGHSH and LQKENI. The full variable domain, with the rest looked up from reference TRBV18 and TRBJ1-1, is NAGVMQNPRHLVRRRGQEARLRCSPMKGHSHVYWYRQLPEEGLKFMVYLQKENIIDESGMPKERFSAEFPKEGPSILRIQQVVRGDSAAYFCASSPYSGGAEAFFGQGTRLTVV.

This chain connects TRBV6-6 to TRBJ2-3; TRBD2 matches at 10 bases. J lost 1 base, V lost 5 bases, and 3 bases had no gene match. The CDR3 sequence is 15 residues long. Germline V gene sequence: CDR1 MNHNY, CDR2 SVGAGI (reference sequence). CDR3 sequence (DNA): TGTGCCAGCAGTGTAGCGGGGGGCCGCACAGATACGCAGTATTTT. Protein product: CASSVAGGRTDTQYF.

This clonotype has just a few counts. Written as DNA, the CDR3 is TGTGCCAGCAGCCAAGGCGGGATGGAGACCCAGTACTTC. Translation: CASSQGGMETQYF. This chain connects TRBV3-1 to TRBJ2-5; TRBD2 might be the D (6 bases). Trimming took 1 base from V and 5 from J, leaving 8 bases between them. The V gene's germline CDR1 is LGHDT and CDR2 YNNKEL (reference sequence). CDR3 size: 13 residues.

This chain uses TRBV7-2 with TRBJ2-1; 14 positions agree with TRBD2. CDR3 size: 18 residues. Looked up from germline, CDR1 is SGHTA and CDR2 is FQGNSA. Losses at the gene ends were 4 bases for V and 2 bases for J; bases not matched to a gene: 7. In nucleotides, the CDR3 is TGTGCCAGCAGCTACGGGACTAGCGGGAGTCGGGCCTACAATGAGCAGTTCTTC. The encoded protein is CASSYGTSGSRAYNEQFF.

This clonotype appeared many times. This chain links TRBV7-6 with TRBJ2-7; D may correspond to TRBD1 or TRBD2 (6 bases each). V lost 5 bases, J lost 9 bases, and 11 bases lay in between. The CDR3 is 11 residues long. Germline V lookup: CDR1 SGHVS, CDR2 FNYEAQ. The CDR3 sequence: CASSTGAGQYF. CDR3 nucleotide sequence: TGTGCCAGCAGCACGGGGGCGGGGCAGTACTTC.

The chain combines TRBV7-9 with TRBJ2-3; D gene ambiguous. The CDR3 is 15 amino acids. Looked up from germline, CDR1 is SEHNR and CDR2 is FQNEAQ (reference sequence). V dropped 0 bases and J dropped 3 bases, with 10 bases sitting between them. As DNA, the CDR3 is TGTGCCAGCAGCTTAGCCCCTCCGGAAACAGATACGCAGTATTTT. This encodes CASSLAPPETDTQYF.

J is TRBJ2-1 and V is TRBV11-2; D uncertain. This CDR3 comprises 15 residues. Germline values: CDR1 SGHAT, CDR2 FQNNGV. Trimming took 1 base from V and 4 from J, leaving 11 bases between them. CDR3 sequence reads: CASSLGRARYNEQFF. The CDR3 DNA is TGTGCCAGCAGCTTAGGCCGGGCTCGTTACAATGAGCAGTTCTTC.

The gene calls are TRBV2 and TRBJ2-3; D may match TRBD1 or TRBD2 (6 bases each). The CDR3 consists of 18 residues. Deletions cut 0 bases from V and 2 bases from J, with 18 bases between. CDR1 and CDR2 (germline): SNHLY, FYNNEI. This CDR3 is CASSEAGGAGLDTDTQYF. CDR3 nucleotide sequence: TGTGCCAGCAGTGAAGCGGGGGGCGCCGGTCTAGACACAGATACGCAGTATTTT.

The genes are TRBV6-6 and TRBJ2-3; D unclear. Germline V CDR1 and CDR2: MNHNY, SVGAGI (reference sequence). CDR3 size: 15 residues. Trimming cost V 7 bases and J 4 bases, with 18 bases left between them. The CDR3 protein is CASNSPSRVPDTQYF. For the CDR3, the DNA is TGTGCCAGCAACTCCCCATCCCGGGTCCCAGATACGCAGTATTTT.